The 20 T cell receptor beta chains in this list originate from one sample, sequenced in a study of blood T cell repertoires in COVID-19. TCRdb keeps only in-frame clones here, not all; method: immunoSEQ multiplex PCR. The table lists 85,000 to 90,000 clones, about 88% of them singletons, with 5% to 5.5% in the top ten. Sequencing input: peripheral blood. The receptors come from an elderly woman with active COVID-19.

At least ten counts were recorded for this clone. This chain connects TRBV19 to TRBJ2-2; the D gene is possibly TRBD2 (5 bases). The germline V and J ends were trimmed by 6 bases and 1 base, with 6 bases remaining between them. Looked up from germline, CDR1 is LNHDA and CDR2 is SQIVND (reference sequence). The CDR3 extends over 13 amino acids. CDR3 bases: TGTGCCAGTAGGAGGGAGAACACCGGGGAGCTGTTTTTT. Amino acid sequence: CASRRENTGELFF.

V is TRBV28 and J is TRBJ2-1, with 10 bases that match TRBD2. V dropped 6 bases and J dropped 5; count of bases not matched to a gene: 4. Germline CDR1 and CDR2: MDHEN and SYDVKM. The CDR3 loop spans 14 amino acids. Here the CDR3 reads CASSRTSGDNEQFF. The DNA for the CDR3 is TGTGCCAGCAGCCGGACTAGCGGAGACAATGAGCAGTTCTTC.

The genes are TRBV7-3 and TRBJ1-1; the D is unclear. This CDR3 is built from 13 residues. CDR1 is SGHTA and CDR2 is FQGTGA in the germline V gene. V was cut by 5 bases and J by 1 base, with 8 bases left in between. This CDR3 reads CASSASRNTEAFF. The DNA of the CDR3 is TGTGCCAGCAGCGCCTCTAGGAACACTGAAGCTTTCTTT.

This chain links TRBV28 with TRBJ2-3; a possible D gene is TRBD1 (5 bases). V shed 5 bases and J shed 1 base, with 16 bases lying between them. Germline V gene lookup returns CDR1 MDHEN and CDR2 SYDVKM. The CDR3 loop spans 16 amino acids. The CDR3 loop is CASSVQVGDRTDTQYF. CDR3 DNA sequence: TGTGCCAGCAGTGTACAAGTAGGGGATCGCACAGATACGCAGTATTTT.

The chain couples TRBV19 to TRBJ1-5, with a weak D call TRBD1 (5 bases). This CDR3 comprises 14 residues. Germline V lookup: CDR1 LNHDA, CDR2 SQIVND (reference sequence). V was shortened by 3 bases and J by 7 bases, with 13 bases between the two germline ends. The CDR3 DNA reads as TGTGCCAGTAGTATCAGCTCGAAGGGGCAGCCCCAGCATTTT. This sequence encodes CASSISSKGQPQHF.

This chain links TRBV19 with TRBJ2-1; TRBD2 matches 14 bases. The CDR3 has 15 amino acids. Per the germline V gene, CDR1 is LNHDA and CDR2 is SQIVND (reference sequence). Trimming removed 3 bases from V and 6 bases from J; junction bases left unmatched: 1. Here the CDR3 reads CASSMGTSGSNEQFF. Here the CDR3 DNA reads TGTGCCAGTAGTATGGGGACTAGCGGGAGCAATGAGCAGTTCTTC.

This clone was seen a single time. This rearrangement joins TRBV5-1 to TRBJ2-3; the match to TRBD2 covers 13 bases. V dropped 0 bases and J dropped 2; count of bases not matched to a gene: 9. Germline CDR1 reads SGHRS; CDR2 reads YFSETQ. This CDR3 has 19 residues. Here the CDR3 DNA reads TGCGCCAGCAGCTTGGCCCGGGGGACTAGCGGGGATTTCACAGATACGCAGTATTTT. It encodes CASSLARGTSGDFTDTQYF.

This chain's CDR3 is CASSEFTGWGYTF. CDR3 sequence (DNA): TGTGCCAGCAGTGAATTTACAGGGTGGGGCTACACCTTC. V and J are TRBV9 and TRBJ1-2; weak D call: TRBD1 (6 bases). Trimming took 5 bases from V and 8 from J, leaving 16 bases between them. The CDR3 is 13 residues long. Germline CDR1 reads SGDLS; CDR2 reads YYNGEE. Filled out from reference TRBV9 and TRBJ1-2, the complete variable domain reads DSGVTQTPKHLITATGQRVTLRCSPRSGDLSVYWYQQSLDQGLQFLIQYYNGEERAKGNILERFSAQQFPDLHSELNLSSLELGDSALYFCASSEFTGWGYTFGSGTRLTVV.

The chain carries TRBV19 and TRBJ2-2; 7 bases match TRBD2. Germline loops: CDR1 LNHDA, CDR2 SQIVND (reference sequence). V shed 1 base, J shed 4 bases, and the junction held 3 bases outside the gene matches. This CDR3 has 15 amino acids. Here the CDR3 DNA reads TGTGCCAGTAGTATAGGGACGGGGGGCACCGGGGAGCTGTTTTTT. Translated, it gives CASSIGTGGTGELFF.

This chain links TRBV7-3 with TRBJ2-2; 8 bases are shared with TRBD2. This CDR3 region has 17 residues. Germline values: CDR1 SGHTA, CDR2 FQGTGA. The ends lost 4 bases at V and 6 bases at J; junction bases unmatched: 13. The CDR3 DNA follows: TGTGCCAGCAGCTCGCACTCGGGAGGGCCCCCTTCCGGGGAGCTGTTTTTT. It is translated as CASSSHSGGPPSGELFF.

This clone has only one observation. The chain links TRBV4-1 to TRBJ1-4; D is uncertain. CDR3 size: 14 residues. Per germline, CDR1 MGHRA and CDR2 YSYEKL. V lost 4 bases, J lost 5 bases, and 11 bases lay in between. The CDR3 DNA sequence: TGCGCCAGCAGCCCGCCTGCCCGGAATGAAAAACTGTTTTTT. Its translation: CASSPPARNEKLFF.

The V gene is TRBV4-2, the J gene TRBJ2-7; the D is unclear. CDR1 and CDR2 from the germline V gene are LGHNA and YNFKEQ. The length of the CDR3 is 14 residues. The ends were cut back, 0 bases at V and 6 bases at J, with 12 bases in the middle. The CDR3 nucleotides read TGTGCCAGCAGCCAAGATCCCGTACCGGGCGAGCAGTACTTC. Protein: CASSQDPVPGEQYF.

This chain uses TRBV7-2 with TRBJ2-7; tentatively, D is TRBD2 (5 bases). CDR1 SGHTA and CDR2 FQGNSA come from the germline V gene. V lost 1 base and J lost 3, with 13 bases in between. CDR3 length equals 15 residues. CDR3 in DNA: TGTGCCAGCAGCTTAGGGAGGCAGCTAATCTACGAGCAGTACTTC. Translation: CASSLGRQLIYEQYF.

This chain uses TRBV2 with TRBJ2-7; TRBD2 matches 10 bases. Germline V gene lookup returns CDR1 SNHLY and CDR2 FYNNEI. This CDR3 is built from 14 residues. Losses at the gene ends were 7 bases for V and 9 bases for J; bases not matched to a gene: 12. The CDR3 loop reads CASNELASGSWQYF. Here the CDR3 DNA reads TGTGCCAGCAACGAACTGGCTAGCGGGAGTTGGCAGTACTTC. The full variable domain, completed using reference TRBV2 and TRBJ2-7, is EPEVTQTPSHQVTQMGQEVILRCVPISNHLYFYWYRQILGQKVEFLVSFYNNEISEKSEIFDDQFSVERPDGSNFTLKIRSTKLEDSAMYFCASNELASGSWQYFGPGTRLTVT.

This clone was detected only once. The CDR3, as DNA: TGTGCCAGCAGCCAAGACAGGGGGTACGCTTTCTTT. Its translation: CASSQDRGYAFF. The rearrangement uses TRBV3-1 (or the pseudogene TRBV3-2) and TRBJ1-1; 7 nucleotides line up with TRBD1. The germline CDR1 and CDR2 sequences are LGHDT and YNNKEL (reference sequence). CDR3 length equals 12 residues. J lost 11 bases, V lost 0 bases, and 3 bases had no gene match.

The chain recombines TRBV6-2 or TRBV6-3 with TRBJ2-6; maybe TRBD1 (5 bases). V lost 3 bases and J 0 bases, leaving 15 bases between the germline ends. The CDR3 contains 18 residues. Germline V lookup: CDR1 MNHEY, CDR2 SVGEGT. The chain's CDR3 is CASSYRGRMSSGANVLTF. The DNA of the CDR3 is TGTGCCAGCAGTTATAGGGGTAGGATGAGCTCTGGGGCCAACGTCCTGACTTTC.

The chain is built from TRBV29-1 and TRBJ1-2; 8 positions agree with TRBD1. CDR3 length: 12 amino acids. J gave up 4 bases and V 7 bases, and 5 bases lay outside the gene matches. Looked up from germline, CDR1 is SQVTM and CDR2 is ANQGSEA. The CDR3 DNA is TGCAGCGATAGGACAGGGAGCTATGGCTACACCTTC. Translated: CSDRTGSYGYTF.

The rearrangement uses TRBV28 and TRBJ1-1, with unresolved D. Germline CDR1 is MDHEN and CDR2 is SYDVKM. The V and J ends lost 5 bases and 9 bases respectively, with 16 bases between them. This CDR3 region has 13 residues. The CDR3 reads CASSPAGEGKAFF. The CDR3 region has the DNA TGTGCCAGCAGTCCCGCGGGAGAGGGAAAAGCTTTCTTT. The entire variable domain, with the rest obtained from reference TRBV28 and TRBJ1-1, is as follows: DVKVTQSSRYLVKRTGEKVFLECVQDMDHENMFWYRQDPGLGLRLIYFSYDVKMKEKGDIPEGYSVSREKKERFSLILESASTNQTSMYLCASSPAGEGKAFFGQGTRLTVV.

The rearrangement uses TRBV4-2 and TRBJ2-1; D remains ambiguous. V lost 4 bases and J 5 bases, leaving 12 bases between the germline ends. The CDR3 covers 14 residues. Looked up from germline, CDR1 is LGHNA and CDR2 is YNFKEQ. This CDR3 is CASSLNRGDNEQFF. CDR3 nucleotide sequence: TGTGCCAGCAGCCTCAACCGAGGCGACAATGAGCAGTTCTTC.

The genes are TRBV29-1 and TRBJ2-1, with a weak D call TRBD2 (5 bases). The CDR3 runs 15 residues. The germline V gene has CDR1 SQVTM and CDR2 ANQGSEA. V lost 2 bases and J 8 bases, leaving 19 bases between the germline ends. The CDR3: CSVEPGSGLGDEQFF. In nucleotides, the CDR3 is TGCAGCGTTGAACCGGGCAGCGGACTTGGGGATGAGCAGTTCTTC.